The 19 T cell receptor beta chains presented below share a single source sample, sequenced in a study of T cell responses to AZD1222 COVID-19 vaccine. The repertoire was sequenced with immunoSEQ multiplex PCR; TCRdb's copy has only in-frame clones and lacks some. The sample lists more than 85,000 clones, 81% occurring once. The sequencing here drew on peripheral blood, taken on day 0 of AZD1222 vaccination. The receptors originated from an adult in good health.

V and J are TRBV10-2 and TRBJ2-5; TRBD2 is a possible D gene (5 bases). V was pared by 9 bases and J by 0 bases, with 11 bases between. Germline V gene data show CDR1 as WSHSY and CDR2 as SAAADI. There are 13 residues in the CDR3. CDR3 loop: CASQRTDQETQYF. The CDR3 region has the DNA TGCGCCAGTCAGAGGACTGACCAAGAGACCCAGTACTTC.

The CDR3: CASSGEQGTDEQYF. DNA of the CDR3: TGTGCCAGCAGTGGCGAGCAGGGAACAGACGAGCAGTACTTC. The chain links TRBV6-2 or TRBV6-3 to TRBJ2-7; weak D call: TRBD1 (5 bases). V was cut by 5 bases and J by 5 bases, with 16 bases left in between. Per germline, CDR1 MNHEY and CDR2 SVGEGT. The CDR3 consists of 14 residues.

The chain is built from TRBV5-1 and TRBJ1-6, with TRBD1 matching 9 bases. The CDR3 loop spans 15 amino acids. The germline CDR1 and CDR2 sequences are SGHRS and YFSETQ. J gave up 7 bases and V 4 bases, and 6 bases lay outside the gene matches. The chain's CDR3 is CASSAGTGRNSPLHF. CDR3 DNA sequence: TGCGCCAGCAGCGCTGGGACAGGGAGGAATTCACCCCTCCACTTT.

This clone was observed once. CDR3 DNA: TGTGCCAGTGGGGGGTCGAGCTCCTACAATGAGCAGTTCTTC. Encoded protein: CASGGSSSYNEQFF. The chain has TRBV19 and TRBJ2-1; possibly TRBD2 for D (6 bases). The germline CDR1 and CDR2 sequences are LNHDA and SQIVND (reference sequence). Trimming removed 8 bases from V and 0 bases from J, with 11 bases in between. CDR3 length equals 14 residues.

V gene TRBV27 combines with J gene TRBJ1-1, with a weak D call TRBD1 (5 bases). V was pared by 5 bases and J by 0 bases, with 7 bases between. CDR1 is MNHEY, CDR2 SMNVEV, per germline (reference sequence). The CDR3 has 13 residues. This chain's CDR3 is CASSTTVNTEAFF. CDR3 nucleotide sequence: TGTGCCAGCAGTACGACAGTGAACACTGAAGCTTTCTTT.

The chain has TRBV5-1 and TRBJ2-7; 9 nucleotides align to TRBD2. The V and J ends lost 0 bases and 3 bases, in that order; junction bases with no gene match: 7. CDR3 size: 16 residues. Germline-derived CDR1 and CDR2 are SGHRS and YFSETQ. CDR3 protein: CASSLDGSGGLYEQYF. The CDR3 DNA reads as TGCGCCAGCAGCTTGGATGGTAGCGGGGGTCTCTACGAGCAGTACTTC.

This CDR3 reads CASSRDGSPYNEQFF. CDR3 DNA: TGTGCCAGTAGCCGCGACGGGAGCCCCTACAATGAGCAGTTCTTC. J is TRBJ2-1 and V is TRBV19; tentative D call: TRBD2 (6 bases). The CDR3 runs to 15 residues. Trimming shortened V by 6 bases and J by 2 bases, and 14 bases separated the two germline ends. Germline V gene data show CDR1 as LNHDA and CDR2 as SQIVND (reference sequence).

The chain couples TRBV5-1 to TRBJ2-7; 9 nucleotides align to TRBD2. The V gene's germline CDR1 is SGHRS and CDR2 YFSETQ. Trimming removed 5 bases from V and 1 base from J; junction bases left unmatched: 4. The CDR3 runs 14 residues. The CDR3 nucleotides read TGCGCCAGCAGTAAAAGCGGGGGGTCCTACGAGCAGTACTTC. Translating it yields CASSKSGGSYEQYF.

The rearrangement uses TRBV19 and TRBJ1-6, with D possibly TRBD1 on 5 matching bases. Germline CDR1 is LNHDA and CDR2 is SQIVND (reference sequence). Trimming left V 1 base short and J 11 bases short, with 15 bases between. The CDR3 sequence is 15 residues long. The CDR3 DNA is TGTGCCAGTAGTATAGGGGGCAGCGGAGCAACACCCCTCCACTTT. This translates into CASSIGGSGATPLHF.

V and J are TRBV7-3 and TRBJ2-7; D tentatively reads TRBD1 or TRBD2 (5 bases each). The CDR3 covers 13 residues. Germline CDR1 and CDR2: SGHTA and FQGTGA. Trimming took 5 bases from V and 3 from J, leaving 11 bases between them. The CDR3 sequence is CASSRQRDYEQYF. The CDR3 DNA reads TGTGCCAGCAGCCGACAGAGGGACTACGAGCAGTACTTC.

The chain couples TRBV10-1 to TRBJ2-7, with D uncertain. CDR1 is WNHNN, CDR2 SYGVQD, per germline (reference sequence). V gave up 10 bases and J gave up 0 bases, with 16 bases separating them. The CDR3 runs 14 residues. The CDR3 sequence is CATLHSVLSYEQYF. CDR3 nucleotide sequence: TGCGCCACCCTCCACAGTGTGCTCTCCTACGAGCAGTACTTC.

The rearrangement links TRBV4-1 to TRBJ2-2; unclear D gene. The germline V gene encodes CDR1 MGHRA and CDR2 YSYEKL. This CDR3 region has 15 residues. Trimming shortened V by 0 bases and J by 8 bases, and 13 bases separated the two germline ends. CDR3 protein: CASSQDSGLTGELFF. CDR3 bases: TGCGCCAGCAGCCAAGATTCCGGGTTGACGGGGGAGCTGTTTTTT.

This clone came up a few times. The chain joins TRBV9 to TRBJ2-3; 7 positions match TRBD1. This CDR3 contains 16 residues. Germline V gives CDR1 SGDLS, CDR2 YYNGEE. With V trimmed by 4 bases and J by 0 bases, 8 bases remained unmatched. The CDR3 loop is CASSYWDSSSTDTQYF. As DNA, the CDR3 is TGTGCCAGCAGCTACTGGGACAGCTCTAGCACAGATACGCAGTATTTT.

This clone was detected only once. The genes are TRBV19 and TRBJ2-6; no definite D call. The CDR3 length is 14 residues. V lost 6 bases to trimming and J lost 1 base, with 7 bases between them. Germline-derived CDR1 and CDR2 are LNHDA and SQIVND (reference sequence). The CDR3 nucleotides are TGTGCCAGTAGAGAGCTGTCTGGGGCCAACGTCCTGACTTTC. The encoded protein is CASRELSGANVLTF.

The chain couples TRBV19 to TRBJ1-2; unclear D gene. Germline V gene data show CDR1 as LNHDA and CDR2 as SQIVND (reference sequence). V lost 5 bases and J 5 bases, leaving 12 bases between the germline ends. This CDR3 contains 13 residues. CDR3 sequence: CASSAAGGYGYTF. The CDR3 region has the DNA TGTGCCAGTAGTGCCGCGGGCGGGTATGGCTACACCTTC.

The chain recombines TRBV6-4 with TRBJ1-2, with 7 bases that match TRBD1. Trimming at V came to 4 bases and at J to 7 bases, leaving 6 bases not matched to a gene. Germline CDR1 MRHNA, CDR2 SNTAGT. The CDR3 runs 13 residues. The CDR3 DNA reads TGTGCCAGCAGTGTCACGACAGGGACTGGCTACACCTTC. Translation gives CASSVTTGTGYTF.

The CDR3 here is CASSYTRGPGYEQYF. CDR3 nucleotide sequence: TGTGCCAGCAGTTACACAAGGGGGCCGGGGTACGAGCAGTACTTC. The rearrangement joins TRBV6-5 to TRBJ2-7; 7 bases fit TRBD1. The V gene end was trimmed by 2 bases and the J gene end by 4 bases; junction bases not matched to a gene: 8. The CDR3 covers 15 residues. CDR1 and CDR2 (germline): MNHEY, SVGAGI.

This clone was seen a few times. This sequence joins TRBV7-9 and TRBJ1-5; the match to TRBD1 covers 9 bases. The CDR3 has 16 residues. J lost 0 bases, V lost 2 bases, and 2 bases had no gene match. The germline CDR1 and CDR2 sequences are SEHNR and FQNEAQ (reference sequence). The CDR3 coding sequence is TGTGCCAGCAGCTTACAGACAGGGGGTAGCAATCAGCCCCAGCATTTT. Amino acids: CASSLQTGGSNQPQHF.

The rearrangement links TRBV18 to TRBJ2-2; the match to TRBD1 covers 7 bases. This CDR3 has 15 amino acids. Germline-derived CDR1 and CDR2 are KGHSH and LQKENI. Losses at the gene ends were 5 bases for V and 6 bases for J; bases not matched to a gene: 9. CDR3 bases: TGTGCCAGCTCAAGTCCCGACAGGGCCCCCGGGGAGCTGTTTTTT. Translating it yields CASSSPDRAPGELFF.